What follows are 23 T cell receptor beta chains derived from one specimen sequenced in a study of OX40 agonist ivuxolimab in advanced cancers. TCRdb's copy holds only in-frame clones and misses some; the assay was immunoSEQ multiplex PCR. The table shows 92,000 or so clones, with under 90% occurring only once. The sample was CD4+ or CD8+ T cells sorted from blood, taken in a trial of the OX40 agonist ivuxolimab. Receptor source: an adult with an advanced solid tumor such as melanoma, head and neck, liver or kidney cancer.

The chain recombines TRBV7-9 with TRBJ2-4; D unresolved. Per germline, CDR1 SEHNR and CDR2 FQNEAQ (reference sequence). CDR3 length equals 14 residues. V gave up 1 base and J gave up 2 bases, with 6 bases separating them. CDR3 region: CASSLGETKNIQYF. DNA of the CDR3: TGTGCCAGCAGCTTAGGGGAAACCAAAAACATTCAGTACTTC.

This clone was observed a single time. The chain joins TRBV14 to TRBJ2-3; D is unresolved. This CDR3 contains 14 residues. Germline loops: CDR1 SGHDN, CDR2 FVKESK. Trimming stripped 0 bases from V and 6 bases from J, with 10 bases between. CDR3 protein: CASSQDNQADTQYF. Written as DNA, the CDR3 is TGTGCCAGCAGCCAAGATAACCAGGCCGATACGCAGTATTTT. Drawing the rest from reference TRBV14 and TRBJ2-3, the complete variable domain is EAGVTQFPSHSVIEKGQTVTLRCDPISGHDNLYWYRRVMGKEIKFLLHFVKESKQDESGMPNNRFLAERTGGTYSTLKVQPAELEDSGVYFCASSQDNQADTQYFGPGTRLTVL.

The chain carries TRBV10-3 and TRBJ1-2, with TRBD1 identical over 7 bases. This CDR3 contains 13 residues. The germline CDR1 and CDR2 sequences are ENHRY and SYGVKD. Losses at the gene ends were 6 bases for V and 4 bases for J; bases not matched to a gene: 5. CDR3 sequence: CAIRAGQVYGYTF. CDR3 in DNA: TGTGCCATCAGAGCCGGACAGGTCTATGGCTACACCTTC.

This chain links TRBV10-2 with TRBJ2-6; 9 nucleotides align to TRBD1. Germline trimming cut 0 bases from V and 4 bases from J; bases unmatched to any gene: 10. The length of the CDR3 is 19 residues. CDR1 and CDR2 (germline): WSHSY, SAAADI. CDR3 sequence: CASSESLGQGSKGANVLTF. The CDR3 coding sequence is TGCGCCAGCAGTGAGTCGTTAGGACAGGGGAGCAAGGGGGCCAACGTCCTGACTTTC.

V is TRBV7-2 and J is TRBJ2-5, with D tentatively TRBD1 (6 bases). Germline-derived CDR1 and CDR2 are SGHTA and FQGNSA. The V end lost 5 bases, the J end lost 4 bases, and 11 bases lay between the germline ends. The CDR3 has 13 amino acids. This CDR3 is CASSPVRGETQYF. CDR3 nucleotides: TGTGCCAGCAGCCCGGTCAGGGGAGAGACCCAGTACTTC. Variable domain in full (rest from reference TRBV7-2 and TRBJ2-5): GAGVSQSPSNKVTEKGKDVELRCDPISGHTALYWYRQSLGQGLEFLIYFQGNSAPDKSGLPSDRFSAERTGGSVSTLTIQRTQQEDSAVYLCASSPVRGETQYFGPGTRLLVL.

This clone was seen more than once but under ten times. This chain links TRBV9 with TRBJ1-1; D is unclear. There are 13 residues in the CDR3. Germline lookup yields CDR1 SGDLS and CDR2 YYNGEE. V was cut by 1 base and J by 1 base, with 5 bases left in between. The CDR3 loop reads CASSVHTNTEAFF. CDR3 bases: TGTGCCAGCAGCGTACACACGAACACTGAAGCTTTCTTT.

Note on this clone: Other nucleotide sequences in the sample specify the same CDR3. The rearrangement joins TRBV2 to TRBJ2-7; TRBD1 matches 7 bases. The CDR3 spans 14 residues. The germline CDR1 and CDR2 sequences are SNHLY and FYNNEI. V gave up 7 bases and J gave up 4 bases; unmatched junction bases: 10. The CDR3 loop reads CASKSTGDLYEQYF. The CDR3 nucleotides read TGTGCCAGCAAGAGTACAGGGGATCTATACGAGCAGTACTTC.

The chain employs TRBV5-4 and TRBJ1-2; 7 bases are shared with TRBD1. This CDR3 has 15 residues. Trimming took 0 bases from V and 5 from J; bases not matched to a gene: 7. Germline lookup yields CDR1 SGHNT and CDR2 YYREEE (reference sequence). CDR3 sequence reads: CASSLGRQGRYGYTF. CDR3 DNA: TGTGCCAGCAGCTTGGGCCGACAGGGTAGATATGGCTACACCTTC.

The chain joins TRBV5-1 to TRBJ1-2, with 8 positions matching TRBD1. Germline CDR1 and CDR2: SGHRS and YFSETQ. The CDR3 is 14 residues long. With 5 bases clipped from V and 4 bases from J, the junction kept 7 bases outside the gene matches. CDR3 sequence (DNA): TGCGCCAGCAGGAACGACAGGGGAGGCTATGGCTACACCTTC. This translates into CASRNDRGGYGYTF.

The chain uses TRBV28 and TRBJ2-3; D perhaps matches TRBD1 (5 bases). The CDR3 loop spans 14 amino acids. Trimming pared 5 bases from V and 0 bases from J, leaving 9 bases between. CDR1 is MDHEN, CDR2 SYDVKM, per germline. The CDR3 protein is CASSIRVSTDTQYF. CDR3 in DNA: TGTGCCAGCAGTATCAGGGTTAGCACAGATACGCAGTATTTT.

The chain employs TRBV27 and TRBJ2-2, with 14 bases that match TRBD2. The CDR3 spans 16 residues. Germline V lookup: CDR1 MNHEY, CDR2 SMNVEV (reference sequence). Trimming took 6 bases from V and 5 from J; bases not matched to a gene: 5. The CDR3: CASRGLAGAGTGELFF. Here the CDR3 DNA reads TGTGCCAGCAGGGGACTAGCGGGAGCAGGGACCGGGGAGCTGTTTTTT.

The J gene is TRBJ1-1, the V gene TRBV5-3; weak D call: TRBD1 (5 bases). TRBV5-3 is designated an ORF whose function remains uncertain. The CDR3 spans 14 residues. V was cut by 5 bases and J by 8 bases, with 19 bases left in between. For the CDR3, the DNA is TGTGCCAGAAGTCCCGGGACGCCGAGGAGGGAAGCTTTCTTT. This gives the protein CARSPGTPRREAFF.

The chain couples TRBV7-2 to TRBJ2-7, with D tentatively TRBD2 (5 bases). V lost 3 bases to trimming and J lost 2 bases, with 8 bases between them. Germline CDR1 reads SGHTA; CDR2 reads FQGNSA. The CDR3 is 13 residues long. CDR3 sequence reads: CASSFGVPYEQYF. The CDR3 coding sequence is TGTGCCAGCAGCTTCGGGGTTCCCTACGAGCAGTACTTC.

The chain uses TRBV4-2 and TRBJ2-1, with 11 bases fitting TRBD2. The CDR3 covers 19 residues. V gave up 3 bases and J gave up 7 bases; unmatched junction bases: 17. Per germline, CDR1 LGHNA and CDR2 YNFKEQ. CDR3: CASSHPGGLAGEGGNEQFF. The CDR3 nucleotides read TGTGCCAGCAGCCACCCTGGCGGACTAGCGGGTGAAGGGGGGAATGAGCAGTTCTTC.

The J gene is TRBJ1-3, the V gene TRBV11-2; a possible D gene is TRBD1 (5 bases). CDR1 SGHAT and CDR2 FQNNGV come from the germline V gene. V was clipped by 5 bases and J by 0 bases, with 14 bases between them. The CDR3 has 16 residues. The CDR3 spells CASSPPGRYSGNTIYF. The CDR3 DNA follows: TGTGCCAGCAGCCCACCGGGACGGTACTCTGGAAACACCATATATTTT.

V gene TRBV7-9 combines with J gene TRBJ1-1; D gene unclear. V was shortened by 2 bases and J by 5 bases, with 12 bases between the two germline ends. Germline loops: CDR1 SEHNR, CDR2 FQNEAQ (reference sequence). CDR3 size: 14 residues. The CDR3 bases are TGTGCCAGCAGCTTACAAAAATCGAGGACTGAAGCTTTCTTT. This gives the protein CASSLQKSRTEAFF.

The V gene is TRBV10-3, the J gene TRBJ1-4, with 8 bases that match TRBD1. From germline, CDR1 is ENHRY and CDR2 SYGVKD. J lost 8 bases, V lost 10 bases, and 6 bases had no gene match. The CDR3 extends over 12 amino acids. CDR3 nucleotides: TGTGCCACCCAGGACAGGGAAGAAAAACTGTTTTTT. Protein sequence: CATQDREEKLFF.

This chain joins TRBV4-2 and TRBJ2-3; D is possibly TRBD1 or TRBD2 (5 bases each). The germline V gene has CDR1 LGHNA and CDR2 YNFKEQ. V shed 6 bases and J shed 2 bases, with 15 bases lying between them. The length of the CDR3 is 15 residues. The CDR3 region is CASSPRLGPTDTQYF. CDR3 bases: TGTGCCAGCAGTCCTCGACTGGGACCCACAGATACGCAGTATTTT.

The chain carries TRBV4-3 and TRBJ2-1; 9 bases align to TRBD2. The trim removed 0 bases at V and 4 bases at J, leaving 7 bases unmatched. CDR3 length equals 17 residues. CDR1 and CDR2 from the germline V gene are LGHNA and YSLEER. Here the CDR3 reads CASSQDSRTSAYNEQFF. The CDR3 DNA reads TGCGCCAGCAGCCAAGATTCAAGGACTAGCGCGTACAATGAGCAGTTCTTC.

This clone came up once. This chain uses TRBV9 with TRBJ1-2; 9 bases fit TRBD1. Germline V CDR1 and CDR2: SGDLS, YYNGEE. V lost 0 bases and J lost 7; bases outside the gene matches: 13. The CDR3 is made up of 17 amino acids. CDR3 sequence: CASSVDVQGDRARGYTF. The CDR3 bases are TGTGCCAGCAGCGTAGATGTTCAGGGGGACAGGGCGCGTGGCTACACCTTC.

The chain carries TRBV6-1 and TRBJ2-5; D is perhaps TRBD2 (6 bases). This CDR3 is built from 15 residues. V lost 5 bases and J lost 5, with 18 bases in between. CDR1 and CDR2 (germline): MNHNS, SASEGT. CDR3 protein: CASSPLSAGRETQYF. The DNA of the CDR3 is TGTGCCAGCAGTCCCCTCTCGGCAGGGAGGGAGACCCAGTACTTC.

The gene calls are TRBV4-1 and TRBJ1-1; 7 bases line up with TRBD1. CDR3 size: 16 residues. The V gene end was trimmed by 5 bases and the J gene end by 1 base; junction bases not matched to a gene: 10. Germline CDR1 MGHRA, CDR2 YSYEKL. CDR3 in amino acids: CASSSRNAGGNTEAFF. The CDR3 DNA reads as TGCGCCAGCAGCTCCAGGAATGCAGGGGGGAACACTGAAGCTTTCTTT.

The CDR3 spells CASSVEVGTDTQYF. CDR3 sequence (DNA): TGTGCCAGCAGCGTAGAAGTGGGAACAGATACGCAGTATTTT. The chain couples TRBV9 to TRBJ2-3; no firm D call. The germline gives CDR1 SGDLS, CDR2 YYNGEE. The CDR3 contains 14 residues. The V end lost 0 bases, the J end lost 3 bases, and 8 bases lay between the germline ends.